The T cell receptor (beta chain) under discussion was sequenced for a study of preoperative IRX-2 immunotherapy in early breast cancer. The table lists this clone with a few counts. Indicated treatment: preoperative locoregional IRX-2 cytokine immunotherapy. Preoperative locoregional IRX-2 cytokine immunotherapy was tested in the phase Ib source study. This CDR3 has 14 amino acids. Germline assignment: CDR1 SGHNT and CDR2 YENEEA. The V and J ends lost 7 bases and 8 bases, in that order; junction bases with no gene match: 9. Method: immunoSEQ multiplex PCR; TCRdb's copy keeps in-frame clones and lacks some. The sample holds more than 20,000 clones, roughly 74% seen once.

The chain employs TRBV11-3 and TRBJ1-2; TRBD1 matches 11 bases. This TCR was recovered from a human donor with breast cancer. This specimen was lymph node tissue, taken before IRX-2 immunotherapy. The CDR3, as DNA: TGTGCCAGCACCAAGGACAGGGGGCCACGGGGCTACACCTTC. This encodes CASTKDRGPRGYTF.